A single sample is the source of the 18 T cell receptor beta chains below, sequenced in a study of cytomegalovirus exposure and HLA in healthy donors. 60 Vbeta and 13 Jbeta primers were used in PCR. The data were produced by immunoSEQ multiplex PCR, yet TCRdb's version contains in-frame clones alone and is incomplete. This sample has about 81,000 clones, with 77% found just once. The sample comprised PBMCs. These TCRs come from a man aged 45-65 years in good health and CMV-seropositive.

This sequence joins TRBV27 and TRBJ1-4; TRBD1 matches at 9 bases. The CDR3 length is 15 residues. In germline, CDR1 is MNHEY, CDR2 SMNVEV (reference sequence). V dropped 5 bases and J dropped 4; count of bases not matched to a gene: 5. CDR3 DNA: TGTGCCAGCAGTCTTGGGACAGGGCTTAATGAAAAACTGTTTTTT. Encoded protein: CASSLGTGLNEKLFF. Combining the CDR3 with reference TRBV27 and TRBJ1-4 gives the whole variable domain EAQVTQNPRYLITVTGKKLTVTCSQNMNHEYMSWYRQDPGLGLRQIYYSMNVEVTDKGDVPEGYKVSRKEKRNFPLILESPSPNQTSLYFCASSLGTGLNEKLFFGSGTQLSVL.

This clone was counted between two and nine times. The V call is TRBV5-5, the J call TRBJ2-1; D is uncertain. This CDR3 contains 12 residues. CDR1 SGHKS and CDR2 YYEKEE come from the germline V gene (reference sequence). Trimming took 5 bases from V and 4 from J, leaving 7 bases between them. The CDR3 loop is CASREPYNEQFF. In nucleotides, the CDR3 is TGTGCCAGCAGAGAGCCTTACAATGAGCAGTTCTTC. Drawing the rest from reference TRBV5-5 and TRBJ2-1, the complete variable domain is DAGVTQSPTHLIKTRGQQVTLRCSPISGHKSVSWYQQVLGQGPQFIFQYYEKEERGRGNFPDRFSARQFPNYSSELNVNALLLGDSALYLCASREPYNEQFFGPGTRLTVL.

The chain combines TRBV27 with TRBJ2-1, with D perhaps TRBD2 (5 bases). The CDR3 is 15 amino acids. V lost 3 bases and J lost 8, with 17 bases in between. Per germline, CDR1 MNHEY and CDR2 SMNVEV (reference sequence). CDR3 loop: CASSFLASLSDEQFF. The DNA for the CDR3 is TGTGCCAGCAGTTTTTTGGCTAGCCTCAGCGATGAGCAGTTCTTC.

The chain uses TRBV7-8 and TRBJ1-5; 8 bases fit TRBD1. The CDR3 runs 17 residues. The V segment lost 5 bases and the J segment 0 bases; nucleotides outside the gene matches: 9. Looked up from germline, CDR1 is SGHVS and CDR2 is FQNEAQ. The CDR3: CASSVRDRTYSNQPQHF. CDR3 DNA: TGTGCCAGCAGCGTCCGGGACAGGACTTATAGCAATCAGCCCCAGCATTTT. The full variable domain, rest sourced from reference TRBV7-8 and TRBJ1-5, is GAGVSQSPRYKVAKRGQDVALRCDPISGHVSLFWYQQALGQGPEFLTYFQNEAQLDKSGLPSDRFFAERPEGSVSTLKIQRTQQEDSAVYLCASSVRDRTYSNQPQHFGDGTRLSIL.

The chain has TRBV6-1 and TRBJ1-5; D not resolved. Germline loops: CDR1 MNHNS, CDR2 SASEGT. The CDR3 length is 14 residues. V lost 6 bases and J 5 bases, leaving 14 bases between the germline ends. The CDR3 nucleotides read TGTGCCAGCAGGCCGGCGGGGAGTGATCAGCCCCAGCATTTT. Translating gives CASRPAGSDQPQHF.

The chain employs TRBV11-2 and TRBJ1-1; the match to TRBD1 covers 8 bases. J gave up 9 bases and V 0 bases, and 12 bases lay outside the gene matches. The CDR3 covers 16 residues. Germline CDR1 and CDR2: SGHAT and FQNNGV. CDR3: CASSLDRGQGAGQAFF. CDR3 DNA: TGTGCCAGCAGCTTAGATCGCGGCCAGGGGGCTGGGCAAGCTTTCTTT.

V is TRBV29-1 and J is TRBJ2-1, with D unclear. Trimming took 4 bases from V and 3 from J, leaving 4 bases between them. CDR3 length equals 11 residues. Germline-derived CDR1 and CDR2 are SQVTM and ANQGSEA. CDR3 loop: CSVASYNEQFF. The DNA for the CDR3 is TGCAGCGTTGCGAGCTACAATGAGCAGTTCTTC.

Only a few counts were recorded for this clone. The chain links TRBV29-1 to TRBJ2-7; 11 bases fit TRBD2. The CDR3 spans 14 residues. The V and J ends lost 5 bases and 0 bases, in that order; junction bases with no gene match: 3. CDR1 and CDR2 (germline): SQVTM, ANQGSEA. The CDR3 sequence is CSVPTSGVSYEQYF. The DNA of the CDR3 is TGCAGCGTTCCGACTAGCGGGGTCTCCTACGAGCAGTACTTC.

This clone was counted between two and nine times. The V and J genes are TRBV18 and TRBJ1-1; 8 bases agree with TRBD1. This CDR3 has 14 residues. The germline gives CDR1 KGHSH, CDR2 LQKENI. The ends lost 4 bases at V and 5 bases at J; junction bases unmatched: 6. This chain's CDR3 is CASSRQRDRTEAFF. As DNA, the CDR3 is TGTGCCAGCTCACGACAGCGGGACAGGACTGAAGCTTTCTTT.

The chain employs TRBV10-2 and TRBJ1-5; D not resolved. The germline V and J ends were trimmed by 0 bases and 6 bases, with 9 bases remaining between them. The CDR3 spans 14 residues. Germline V gene lookup returns CDR1 WSHSY and CDR2 SAAADI. The CDR3 DNA is TGCGCCAGCAGTGAGTCCCAGGTTGGTCAGCCCCAGCATTTT. It is translated as CASSESQVGQPQHF.

The chain employs TRBV25-1 and TRBJ2-7, with D unresolved. The CDR3 spans 14 residues. V was trimmed by 5 bases and J by 1 base, leaving 12 bases between them. Per the germline V gene, CDR1 is MGHDK and CDR2 is SYGVNS. The CDR3 DNA is TGTGCCAGCAGTCCCCCGGCGCGGTCCTACGAGCAGTACTTC. Its protein product is CASSPPARSYEQYF.

The V call is TRBV5-1, the J call TRBJ2-5, with 9 bases matching TRBD1. CDR1 and CDR2 (germline): SGHRS, YFSETQ. V was clipped by 4 bases and J by 3 bases; unmatched bases: 7. CDR3 size: 15 residues. The CDR3, as DNA: TGCGCCAGCAGCCCGCTTCGGACAGGGGAAGAGACCCAGTACTTC. It specifies CASSPLRTGEETQYF.

The rearrangement uses TRBV12-2 and TRBJ2-4; the table names TRBD1, a call not compared with the DNA. TRBV12-2 counts as a pseudogene. This CDR3 contains 15 residues. The CDR3 protein is CASRVLGLAKNSQYF. DNA for the CDR3: TGTGCAAGTCGCGTCTTGGGGCTTGCCAAAAACAGTCAGTACTTC.

The rearrangement links TRBV11-2 to TRBJ1-5; tentative D call: TRBD1 (5 bases). Germline CDR1 is SGHAT and CDR2 is FQNNGV. Trimming left V 0 bases short and J 7 bases short, with 7 bases between. The CDR3 sequence is 13 residues long. CDR3 region: CASSLDRGQPQHF. In DNA, the CDR3 is TGTGCCAGCAGCTTAGATAGGGGACAGCCCCAGCATTTT.

This clone came up a few times. CDR3: CASSTTGGAYNEQFF. Here the CDR3 DNA reads TGTGCCAGCTCAACTACAGGGGGCGCTTACAATGAGCAGTTCTTC. The rearrangement uses TRBV5-6 and TRBJ2-1; 9 bases are shared with TRBD1. V shed 7 bases, J shed 4 bases, and the junction held 9 bases outside the gene matches. This CDR3 comprises 15 residues. The germline gives CDR1 SGHDT, CDR2 YYEEEE.

The chain joins TRBV2 to TRBJ1-1; TRBD1 might be the D (5 bases). The CDR3 is made up of 12 amino acids. Germline CDR1 SNHLY, CDR2 FYNNEI. Trimming shortened V by 8 bases and J by 4 bases, and 11 bases separated the two germline ends. This CDR3 is CASRRGGTEAFF. The CDR3 coding sequence is TGTGCCAGCCGGAGGGGCGGCACTGAAGCTTTCTTT.

This rearrangement joins TRBV12-2 to TRBJ2-1; the table gives TRBD1 as D, unverified against the DNA. TRBV12-2 is a pseudogene segment. The CDR3 contains 13 residues. The CDR3 DNA sequence: TGTGCAAGGCGGACAGTGGAGTACAATGAGCAGTTCTTC. Encoded protein: CARRTVEYNEQFF.

CDR3 DNA: TGTGCCAGCAGCTTGGCTGGCCGCACCGGGGAGCTGTTTTTT. Translation: CASSLAGRTGELFF. The chain employs TRBV5-4 and TRBJ2-2; D is uncertain. Germline V CDR1 and CDR2: SGHNT, YYREEE (reference sequence). This CDR3 contains 14 residues. Trimming stripped 0 bases from V and 4 bases from J, with 7 bases between.